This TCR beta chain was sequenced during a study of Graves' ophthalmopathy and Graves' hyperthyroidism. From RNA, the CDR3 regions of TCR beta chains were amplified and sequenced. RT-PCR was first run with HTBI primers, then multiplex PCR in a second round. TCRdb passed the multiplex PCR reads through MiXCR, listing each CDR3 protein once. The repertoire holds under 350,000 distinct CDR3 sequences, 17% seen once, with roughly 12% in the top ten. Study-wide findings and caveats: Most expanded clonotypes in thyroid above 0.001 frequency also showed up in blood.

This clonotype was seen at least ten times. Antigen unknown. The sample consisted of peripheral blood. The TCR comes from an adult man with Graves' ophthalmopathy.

CDR3 DNA: TGCGCCAGCAGCGCCGGCATCAGGACTAGCGGGAGGCAAGAGACCCAGTACTTC. It codes for CASSAGIRTSGRQETQYF. The gene calls are TRBV5-1 and TRBJ2-5; 14 nucleotides line up with TRBD2. With V trimmed by 4 bases and J by 2 bases, 10 bases remained unmatched. The CDR3 length is 18 residues. Per the germline V gene, CDR1 is SGHRS and CDR2 is YFSETQ.